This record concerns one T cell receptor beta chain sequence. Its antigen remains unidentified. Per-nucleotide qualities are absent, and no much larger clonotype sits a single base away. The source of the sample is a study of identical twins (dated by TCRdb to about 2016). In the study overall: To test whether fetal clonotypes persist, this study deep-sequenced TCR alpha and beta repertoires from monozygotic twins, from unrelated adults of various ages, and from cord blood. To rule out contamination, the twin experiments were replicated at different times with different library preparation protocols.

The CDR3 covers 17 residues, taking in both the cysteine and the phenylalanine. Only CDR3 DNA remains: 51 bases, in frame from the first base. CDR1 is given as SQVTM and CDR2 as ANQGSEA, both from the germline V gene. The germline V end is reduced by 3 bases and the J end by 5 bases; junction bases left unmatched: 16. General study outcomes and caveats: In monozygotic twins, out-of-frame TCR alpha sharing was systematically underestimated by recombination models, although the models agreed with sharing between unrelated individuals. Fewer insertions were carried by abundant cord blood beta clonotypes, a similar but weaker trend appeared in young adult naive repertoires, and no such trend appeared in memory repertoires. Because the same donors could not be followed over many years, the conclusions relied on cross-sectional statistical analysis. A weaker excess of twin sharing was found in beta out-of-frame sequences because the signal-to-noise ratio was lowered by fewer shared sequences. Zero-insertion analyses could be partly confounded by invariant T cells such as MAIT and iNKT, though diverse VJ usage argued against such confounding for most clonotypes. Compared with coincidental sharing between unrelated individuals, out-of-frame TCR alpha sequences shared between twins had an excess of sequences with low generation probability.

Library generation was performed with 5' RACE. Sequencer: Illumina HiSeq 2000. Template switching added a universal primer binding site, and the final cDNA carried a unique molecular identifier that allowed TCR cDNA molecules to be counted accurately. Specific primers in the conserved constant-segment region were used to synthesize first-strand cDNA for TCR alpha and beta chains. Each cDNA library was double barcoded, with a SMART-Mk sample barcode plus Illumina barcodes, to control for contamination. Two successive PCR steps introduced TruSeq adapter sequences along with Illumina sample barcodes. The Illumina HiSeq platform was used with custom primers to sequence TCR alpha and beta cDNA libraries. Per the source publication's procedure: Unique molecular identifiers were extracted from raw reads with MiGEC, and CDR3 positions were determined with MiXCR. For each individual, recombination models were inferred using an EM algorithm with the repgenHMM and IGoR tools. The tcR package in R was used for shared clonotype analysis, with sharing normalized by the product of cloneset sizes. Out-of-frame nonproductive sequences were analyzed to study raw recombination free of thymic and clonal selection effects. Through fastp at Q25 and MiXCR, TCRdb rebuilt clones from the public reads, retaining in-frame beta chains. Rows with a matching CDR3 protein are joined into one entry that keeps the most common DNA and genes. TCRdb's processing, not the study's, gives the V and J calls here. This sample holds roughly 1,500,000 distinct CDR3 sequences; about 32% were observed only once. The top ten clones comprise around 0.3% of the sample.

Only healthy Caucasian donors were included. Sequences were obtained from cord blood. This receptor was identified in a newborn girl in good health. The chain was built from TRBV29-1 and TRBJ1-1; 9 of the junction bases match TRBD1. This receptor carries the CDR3 CSVEGDRAALVRTEAFF. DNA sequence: TGCAGCGTTGAGGGGGACAGGGCGGCATTAGTGAGGACTGAAGCTTTCTTT.